The 23 T cell receptor beta chains reported below all come from one sample, sequenced in a study of blood T cell repertoires in COVID-19. Clones were read by immunoSEQ multiplex PCR, and TCRdb kept only the in-frame ones, dropping some. The repertoire holds some 120,000 clones, with 75% to 90% as singletons. Material: PBMCs or T cells enriched from blood (not recorded which). The receptors shown here come from a man aged 30 to 39 who had recovered from COVID-19.

The chain combines TRBV5-5 with TRBJ1-5, with TRBD1 identical over 8 bases. The germline gives CDR1 SGHKS, CDR2 YYEKEE (reference sequence). V lost 4 bases to trimming and J lost 2 bases; unmatched junction nucleotides: 5. The CDR3 spans 15 residues. CDR3 coding DNA: TGTGCCAGCAGCGCGACAGGGGATCGCAATCAGCCCCAGCATTTT. It encodes CASSATGDRNQPQHF.

The rearrangement uses TRBV24-1 and TRBJ2-5; 8 bases line up with TRBD1. CDR3 size: 15 residues. With 3 bases clipped from V and 2 bases from J, the junction kept 4 bases outside the gene matches. The germline CDR1 and CDR2 sequences are KGHDR and SFDVKD. The CDR3 loop is CATSDPGQAQETQYF. CDR3 nucleotides: TGTGCCACCAGTGATCCGGGACAGGCACAAGAGACCCAGTACTTC.

CDR3 in amino acids: CASSDSSVRANEQFF. In nucleotides, the CDR3 is TGTGCCAGCAGTGATTCTAGCGTAAGGGCGAATGAGCAGTTCTTC. The chain employs TRBV2 and TRBJ2-1; weak D call: TRBD2 (6 bases). CDR1 and CDR2 (germline): SNHLY, FYNNEI. The CDR3 consists of 15 residues. V was clipped by 3 bases and J by 7 bases, with 16 bases between them.

The V call is TRBV7-9, the J call TRBJ1-1; no firm D call. Germline CDR1 and CDR2: SEHNR and FQNEAQ (reference sequence). The length of the CDR3 is 16 residues. V gave up 0 bases and J gave up 0 bases, with 11 bases separating them. This CDR3 reads CASSLAPGSLNTEAFF. CDR3 DNA sequence: TGTGCCAGCAGCTTAGCCCCTGGGAGTCTGAACACTGAAGCTTTCTTT.

CDR3 bases: TGTGCCAGCAGCAAAGCTAGCGGGAACACCGGGGAGCTGTTTTTT. Translating it yields CASSKASGNTGELFF. J is TRBJ2-2 and V is TRBV21-1; the table's D call, TRBD2, has no DNA check behind it. TRBV21-1 is tagged as a pseudogene. CDR3 length equals 15 residues.

J is TRBJ1-5 and V is TRBV23-1; the D is unclear. TRBV23-1 qualifies as an ORF whose function is uncertain. The CDR3 totals 12 residues. V dropped 2 bases and J dropped 8 bases, with 7 bases sitting between them. The CDR3 region is CASSQPDEPQHF. The CDR3 region has the DNA TGCGCCAGCAGTCAACCAGATGAGCCCCAGCATTTT.

This clone was seen ten or more times. The chain uses TRBV5-5 and TRBJ2-7; 9 positions agree with TRBD1. V gave up 4 bases and J gave up 1 base; unmatched junction bases: 9. The CDR3 is 16 amino acids. The V gene's germline CDR1 is SGHKS and CDR2 YYEKEE (reference sequence). CDR3 sequence reads: CASSHPEDRGSYEQYF. CDR3 DNA sequence: TGTGCCAGCAGCCATCCGGAGGACAGGGGATCCTACGAGCAGTACTTC.

V gene TRBV29-1 combines with J gene TRBJ1-1; TRBD1 is a possible D gene (5 bases). Germline V CDR1 and CDR2: SQVTM, ANQGSEA. Trimming shortened V by 1 base and J by 4 bases, and 10 bases separated the two germline ends. The CDR3 totals 13 residues. The CDR3 protein is CSVEGDGGTEAFF. CDR3 DNA sequence: TGCAGCGTTGAAGGGGACGGGGGCACTGAAGCTTTCTTT.

The V call is TRBV5-1, the J call TRBJ2-6; 9 bases agree with TRBD2. The V and J ends lost 5 bases and 2 bases, in that order; junction bases with no gene match: 2. The CDR3 consists of 15 residues. CDR1 is SGHRS, CDR2 YFSETQ, per germline. This CDR3 is CASRLAGAGANVLTF. The CDR3, as DNA: TGCGCCAGCAGGTTAGCGGGAGCTGGGGCCAACGTCCTGACTTTC.

The J gene is TRBJ2-2, the V gene TRBV27; 8 bases fit TRBD2. Trimming removed 4 bases from V and 3 bases from J; junction bases left unmatched: 7. There are 16 residues in the CDR3. Germline CDR1 reads MNHEY; CDR2 reads SMNVEV (reference sequence). CDR3 DNA sequence: TGTGCCAGCAGTTCCCTTAGCGGGATCGACACCGGGGAGCTGTTTTTT. It encodes CASSSLSGIDTGELFF.

V usage is TRBV21-1 and J usage is TRBJ1-6; the D call of TRBD1 is as the table states it, not checked on the DNA. TRBV21-1 is a pseudogene segment. The CDR3 has 17 amino acids. The CDR3 bases are TGTGCCAGCAGCAAAGTGGACAGGGTCAAAGCCAATTCACCCCTCCACTTT. Translation: CASSKVDRVKANSPLHF.

A few counts support this clone. This rearrangement joins TRBV2 to TRBJ2-2; 8 nucleotides match TRBD2. This CDR3 is built from 15 residues. Trimming removed 7 bases from V and 6 bases from J; junction bases left unmatched: 10. From germline, CDR1 is SNHLY and CDR2 FYNNEI. The chain's CDR3 is CASKKGTSSAGELFF. DNA for the CDR3: TGTGCCAGCAAGAAGGGGACTAGTTCGGCCGGGGAGCTGTTTTTT.

The genes are TRBV4-2 and TRBJ2-3; TRBD1 is a possible D gene (6 bases). The V gene's germline CDR1 is LGHNA and CDR2 YNFKEQ. Trimming shortened V by 1 base and J by 0 bases, and 8 bases separated the two germline ends. The CDR3 totals 15 residues. CDR3 DNA sequence: TGTGCCAGCAGCCAAGGGGACACTAGCACAGATACGCAGTATTTT. This translates into CASSQGDTSTDTQYF.

This clone was seen at least ten times. The chain joins TRBV29-1 to TRBJ2-5; possibly TRBD2 for D (5 bases). Trimming removed 6 bases from V and 4 bases from J, with 12 bases in between. CDR3 length: 12 residues. Germline V CDR1 and CDR2: SQVTM, ANQGSEA. CDR3 coding DNA: TGCAGCGTGGGAGCCGGCCCAGAGACCCAGTACTTC. It encodes CSVGAGPETQYF.

The chain links TRBV19 to TRBJ2-7; 7 nucleotides align to TRBD2. The V gene's germline CDR1 is LNHDA and CDR2 SQIVND (reference sequence). V gave up 1 base and J gave up 3 bases; unmatched junction bases: 6. CDR3 length: 15 residues. DNA of the CDR3: TGTGCCAGTAGTATAGTAGGGAGCGGGATCTACGAGCAGTACTTC. Translating it yields CASSIVGSGIYEQYF.

In DNA form, the CDR3 reads TGTGCCAGTAGTATAGAAAGGGGCTATGAGCAGTTCTTC. As protein: CASSIERGYEQFF. The chain links TRBV19 to TRBJ2-1, with a weak D call TRBD1 (5 bases). Per germline, CDR1 LNHDA and CDR2 SQIVND (reference sequence). V shed 0 bases and J shed 8 bases, with 8 bases lying between them. CDR3 size: 13 residues.

The chain uses TRBV6-5 and TRBJ1-3; TRBD1 might be the D (5 bases). V gave up 7 bases and J gave up 4 bases, with 17 bases separating them. The length of the CDR3 is 15 residues. Germline V gene lookup returns CDR1 MNHEY and CDR2 SVGAGI. CDR3 bases: TGTGCCAGCATCGATAGACAGAATAGGGGAAACACCATATATTTT. This sequence encodes CASIDRQNRGNTIYF.

The J gene is TRBJ2-7, the V gene TRBV5-5; D gene ambiguous. The CDR3 has 14 residues. V dropped 2 bases and J dropped 3 bases, with 12 bases sitting between them. Germline CDR1 is SGHKS and CDR2 is YYEKEE (reference sequence). CDR3: CASSFADDIYEQYV. DNA for the CDR3: TGTGCCAGCAGCTTCGCTGATGACATCTACGAGCAGTACGTC.

This clone appeared a single time. The chain recombines TRBV29-1 with TRBJ1-3, with D possibly matching TRBD1 (5 bases). Germline-derived CDR1 and CDR2 are SQVTM and ANQGSEA. The ends were cut back, 4 bases at V and 0 bases at J, with 13 bases in the middle. The CDR3 extends over 15 amino acids. This chain's CDR3 is CSVALTADSGNTIYF. The CDR3 DNA is TGCAGCGTTGCACTGACAGCAGACTCTGGAAACACCATATATTTT.

The chain is built from TRBV7-6 and TRBJ2-3, with 9 bases lining up with TRBD1. CDR3 length equals 16 residues. V gave up 5 bases and J gave up 5 bases; unmatched junction bases: 11. Germline CDR1 is SGHVS and CDR2 is FNYEAQ. CDR3 DNA sequence: TGTGCCAGCAGCCCCAACCCGGGACAGGGAGTAGATACGCAGTATTTT. Translation gives CASSPNPGQGVDTQYF.

This clone was detected many times. The rearrangement uses TRBV5-4 and TRBJ1-6; the D gene is possibly TRBD1 (6 bases). Germline CDR1 reads SGHNT; CDR2 reads YYREEE (reference sequence). The CDR3 is made up of 15 amino acids. The germline V and J ends were trimmed by 6 bases and 9 bases, with 19 bases remaining between them. For the CDR3, the DNA is TGTGCCAGCACCCAGGGACAAGGCGGTGTTTCACCCCTCCACTTT. It codes for CASTQGQGGVSPLHF.

V and J are TRBV10-3 and TRBJ1-1, with 10 bases that match TRBD1. CDR3 size: 18 residues. CDR1 is ENHRY, CDR2 SYGVKD, per germline. The trim removed 3 bases at V and 0 bases at J, leaving 10 bases unmatched. CDR3 bases: TGTGCCATCAGTGATCGGGGACAGGGGCGCCGGGTGAACACTGAAGCTTTCTTT. Residues: CAISDRGQGRRVNTEAFF.

The V gene is TRBV12-3 or TRBV12-4, the J gene TRBJ1-5, with D possibly being TRBD1 (6 bases). This CDR3 spans 13 amino acids. Trimming took off 5 bases at V and 7 bases at J, with 12 bases between the two ends. This CDR3 reads CASSLSGGQPQHF. CDR3 nucleotides: TGTGCCAGCAGTCTCTCGGGGGGCCAGCCCCAGCATTTT.